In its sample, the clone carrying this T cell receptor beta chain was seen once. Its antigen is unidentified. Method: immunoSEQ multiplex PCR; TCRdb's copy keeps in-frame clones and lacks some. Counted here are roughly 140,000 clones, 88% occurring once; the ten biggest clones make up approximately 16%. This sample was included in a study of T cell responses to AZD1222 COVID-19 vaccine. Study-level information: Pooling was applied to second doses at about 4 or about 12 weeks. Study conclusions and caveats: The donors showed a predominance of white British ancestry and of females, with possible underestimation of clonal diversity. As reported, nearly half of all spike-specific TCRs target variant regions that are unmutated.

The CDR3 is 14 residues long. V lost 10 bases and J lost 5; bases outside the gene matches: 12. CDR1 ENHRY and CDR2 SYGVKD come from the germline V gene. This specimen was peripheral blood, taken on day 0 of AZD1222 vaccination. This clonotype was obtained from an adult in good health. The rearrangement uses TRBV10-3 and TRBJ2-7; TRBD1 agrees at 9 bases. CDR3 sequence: CATRSTGGSDEQYF. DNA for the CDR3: TGTGCCACCCGTAGTACAGGGGGCAGCGACGAGCAGTACTTC.